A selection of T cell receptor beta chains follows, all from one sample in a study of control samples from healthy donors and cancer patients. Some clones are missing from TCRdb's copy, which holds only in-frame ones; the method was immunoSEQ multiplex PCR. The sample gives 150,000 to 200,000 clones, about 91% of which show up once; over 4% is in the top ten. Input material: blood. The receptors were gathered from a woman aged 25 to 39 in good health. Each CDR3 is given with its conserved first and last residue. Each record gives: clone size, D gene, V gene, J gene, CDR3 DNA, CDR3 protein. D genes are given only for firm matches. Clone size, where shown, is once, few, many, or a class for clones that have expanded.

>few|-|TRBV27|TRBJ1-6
TGTGCCAGCAGCCCACCCCAGGGGTGGGGTTCACCCCTCCACTTT
CASSPPQGWGSPLHF
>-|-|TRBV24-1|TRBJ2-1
TGTGCCACCAGTGAATCCGCCCTGGCTGAGCAGTTCTTC
CATSESALAEQFF
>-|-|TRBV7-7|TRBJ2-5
TGTGCTAGCAGCTTAGGATTTGGGGGGCCGGGGCAAGAGACCCAGTACTTC
CASSLGFGGPGQETQYF
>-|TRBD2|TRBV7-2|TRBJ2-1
TGTGCCAGCAGCAAAGGGACTAGCGGGAGGATTGAGCAGTTCTTC
CASSKGTSGRIEQFF
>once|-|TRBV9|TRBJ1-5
TGTGCCAGCAGCGGGGGGGCAGGGGATCAGCCCCAGCATTTT
CASSGGAGDQPQHF
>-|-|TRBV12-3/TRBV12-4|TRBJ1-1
TGTGCCACCCTGCGGATCACTGAAGCTTTCTTT
CATLRITEAFF
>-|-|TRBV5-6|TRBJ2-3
TGTGCCAGCAGCTCCATGGAGTGGGTCGAGAGCACAGATACGCAGTATTTT
CASSSMEWVESTDTQYF
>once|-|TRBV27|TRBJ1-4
TGTGCCAGCAGACACGCAGGGGCAACTAATGAAAAACTGTTTTTT
CASRHAGATNEKLFF
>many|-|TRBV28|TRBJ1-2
TGTGCCAGCAGTTTACCGGGACGGACTGGATACACCTTC
CASSLPGRTGYTF
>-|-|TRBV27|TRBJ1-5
TGTGCCAGCAGTTTAATAAATCAGCCCCAGCATTTT
CASSLINQPQHF
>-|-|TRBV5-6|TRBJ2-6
TGTGCCAGCAGCCCAATTTCTGGGGCCAACGTCCTGACTTTC
CASSPISGANVLTF
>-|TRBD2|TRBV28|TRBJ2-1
TGTGCCAGCAGTTTGACTAGCCTGGGAAATGAGCAGTTCTTC
CASSLTSLGNEQFF
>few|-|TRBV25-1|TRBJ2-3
TGTGCCAGCAGTGAATTGGGGATTATGCAGTATTTT
CASSELGIMQYF
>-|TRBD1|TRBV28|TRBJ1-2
TGTGCCAGCAGTCAGGACAGGGGGTCTGACTATGGCTACACCTTC
CASSQDRGSDYGYTF
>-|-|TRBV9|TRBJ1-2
TGTGCCAGCAGCGTAGCGGGCAGGGACTATGGCTACACCTTC
CASSVAGRDYGYTF
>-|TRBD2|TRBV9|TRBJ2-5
TGTGCCAGCAGCGTAGCTTTCGGCGGGGGGGTCCAAGAGACCCAGTACTTC
CASSVAFGGGVQETQYF